The present entry profiles one TCR beta chain with its context. The antigen remains unidentified. Using immunoSEQ multiplex PCR, the repertoire was profiled, and TCRdb retains in-frame clones only, with some absent. The data show around 69,000 clones, with over 75% seen just once and approximately 10% held by the top ten. The source of the sample is a study of T cell responses to AZD1222 COVID-19 vaccine. Study overall: Pooled samples include second doses given at about 4 or 12 weeks. General study results and limits: Targeting of unmutated variant regions was reportedly seen in nearly half of spike-specific TCRs. AZD1222 recipients seropositive at baseline numbered only six.

V was pared by 3 bases and J by 4 bases, with 8 bases of the junction left unmatched. The CDR3 has 15 residues. Germline V gene sequence: CDR1 SGDLS, CDR2 YYNGEE. The source is an adult in good health. The specimen comprised peripheral blood, sampled on day 0 of AZD1222 vaccination. The J gene is TRBJ1-2, the V gene TRBV9; 8 bases line up with TRBD1. The CDR3 DNA follows: TGTGCCAGCAGCGCTGGGACAGGCAACCTCTATGGCTACACCTTC. This encodes CASSAGTGNLYGYTF.